A selection of T cell receptor beta chains follows, all from one sample in a study of cytomegalovirus exposure and HLA in healthy donors. The assay was immunoSEQ multiplex PCR, and TCRdb's table has in-frame clones only and misses some. Of more than 85,000 clones listed, around four fifths are singletons. Input material: PBMCs. These TCRs come from a woman aged 35 to 49 in good health and CMV-seropositive. The conserved cysteine and the conserved F or W are not part of the CDR3 here. Fields, in order: CDR3 length, J gene, V gene, CDR3 protein.

>15|TRBJ2-1|TRBV10-3
AISEGSGRGDNNEQF
>14|TRBJ1-5|TRBV7-2
ASSLAGQGGNQPQH
>13|TRBJ1-1|TRBV27
ASTLTGRVNTEAF
>13|TRBJ1-2|TRBV4-1
ASSLLHRGDYGYT
>14|TRBJ2-4|TRBV5-1
ASSLVGGRAGYIQY
>11|TRBJ2-1|TRBV19
ASSMELAGKQF
>13|TRBJ1-2|TRBV19
ASIGTGEGINGYT
>12|TRBJ2-7|TRBV19
ASSINRFAYEQY
>11|TRBJ1-2|TRBV19
ASTPRGPYGYT
>13|TRBJ1-1|TRBV11-2
ASSPRKGWHTEAF
>15|TRBJ1-5|TRBV9
ASSALRATGSNQPQH
>12|TRBJ1-2|TRBV29-1
SVSFRGLMYGYT
>13|TRBJ1-5|TRBV5-6
ASSLGTGGPRPQH
>14|TRBJ1-3|TRBV5-6
ASSWTPAGVGNTIY
>12|TRBJ2-1|TRBV7-9
ASSTGGAGNEQF
>19|TRBJ1-5|TRBV5-1
ASSLSTEDDRDNYSNQPQH
>11|TRBJ1-3|TRBV7-8
ASSLGQVAAIY
>13|TRBJ2-5|TRBV5-1
ASSGSNDGWETQY
>16|TRBJ2-4|TRBV5-1
ASSFRDRGLGAKNIQY
>12|TRBJ2-7|TRBV5-6
ASSLGLTIYEQY